This is a list of T cell receptor beta chains from one sample in a study of T-cell memory formation after mild COVID-19. MiXCR was run by TCRdb on the 5' RACE reads, yielding one entry per CDR3 protein. Of hundreds of thousands of distinct CDR3 sequences listed, 20% to 25% are singletons. Sequenced input: PBMCs or a T cell subset sorted from them (not recorded which). The receptors shown here come from an adult woman who had mild COVID-19 (a few samples of this study predate the infection). Cell type and time point are not known. Each CDR3 is given with its conserved first and last residue. D genes are given only for firm matches. A row's size may be missing; if present it is once, few, many or a size class.

J: TRBJ2-3
size: .
D: .
V: TRBV4-3
CDR3: CASSRVFGDTQYF
DNA: TGCGCCAGCAGCCGGGTCTTTGGTGATACGCAGTATTTT

J: TRBJ2-7
size: few
D: .
V: TRBV6-5
CDR3: CASSYAGAYEQYF
DNA: TGTGCCAGCAGTTACGCAGGGGCCTACGAGCAGTACTTC

J: TRBJ2-7
size: .
D: .
V: TRBV7-6
CDR3: CASSPFGLPSYEQYF
DNA: TGTGCCAGCAGCCCCTTCGGGTTACCTTCCTACGAGCAGTACTTC

J: TRBJ2-1
size: few
D: TRBD1
V: TRBV4-1
CDR3: CASSQGQGADNEQFF
DNA: TGCGCCAGCAGCCAAGGACAGGGGGCCGACAATGAGCAGTTCTTC

J: TRBJ1-2
size: few
D: TRBD1
V: TRBV12-3/TRBV12-4
CDR3: CASTIQGASNYGYTF
DNA: TGTGCCAGCACCATTCAGGGGGCCAGCAACTATGGCTACACCTTC

J: TRBJ2-3
size: few
D: TRBD1
V: TRBV6-5
CDR3: CASSRQGASTDTQYF
DNA: TGTGCCAGCAGTAGACAGGGGGCGAGCACAGATACGCAGTATTTT

J: TRBJ2-3
size: few
D: TRBD1
V: TRBV10-3
CDR3: CAISGTGGADTQYF
DNA: TGTGCCATCAGCGGGACAGGGGGCGCAGATACGCAGTATTTT

J: TRBJ2-7
size: few
D: TRBD1
V: TRBV7-6
CDR3: CASSFGQGKGYEQYF
DNA: TGTGCCAGCAGTTTCGGACAGGGCAAGGGCTACGAGCAGTACTTC

J: TRBJ1-2
size: .
D: .
V: TRBV19
CDR3: CASSIWTEVGYTF
DNA: TGTGCCAGTAGTATCTGGACAGAAGTTGGCTACACCTTC

J: TRBJ2-7
size: .
D: .
V: TRBV6-1
CDR3: CATPPDANPYEQYF
DNA: TGTGCCACCCCCCCCGACGCCAACCCCTACGAGCAGTACTTC

J: TRBJ2-5
size: .
D: .
V: TRBV5-1
CDR3: CASSIRTAQETQYF
DNA: TGCGCCAGCAGCATACGGACGGCTCAAGAGACCCAGTACTTC

J: TRBJ1-1
size: .
D: TRBD1
V: TRBV6-5
CDR3: CASRTDRGDTEAFF
DNA: TGTGCCAGCAGGACGGACAGGGGAGACACTGAAGCTTTCTTT

J: TRBJ2-1
size: .
D: .
V: TRBV20-1
CDR3: CSASRQVEQFF
DNA: TGCAGTGCTAGTAGGCAGGTTGAGCAGTTCTTC

J: TRBJ1-5
size: .
D: TRBD1
V: TRBV12-3/TRBV12-4
CDR3: CASGQGQGDQPQHF
DNA: TGTGCCAGCGGCCAAGGACAGGGGGATCAGCCCCAGCATTTT

J: TRBJ1-6
size: few
D: TRBD1
V: TRBV7-3
CDR3: CASSFGTADNSPLHF
DNA: TGTGCCAGCAGCTTCGGGACAGCCGATAATTCACCCCTCCACTTT

J: TRBJ2-1
size: many
D: .
V: TRBV20-1
CDR3: CSARVTQFSYNEQFF
DNA: TGCAGTGCTAGAGTTACTCAGTTCTCCTACAATGAGCAGTTCTTC

J: TRBJ1-4
size: few
D: .
V: TRBV15
CDR3: CATSRAATNEKLFF
DNA: TGTGCCACCAGCAGAGCTGCAACTAATGAAAAACTGTTTTTT

J: TRBJ1-2
size: few
D: TRBD1
V: TRBV7-6
CDR3: CASSFTGGVDYGYTF
DNA: TGTGCCAGCAGCTTTACAGGGGGCGTTGACTATGGCTACACCTTC

J: TRBJ2-7
size: few
D: .
V: TRBV15
CDR3: CATSRELVGPPSYEQYF
DNA: TGTGCCACCAGCAGAGAACTGGTGGGGCCACCATCCTACGAGCAGTACTTC

J: TRBJ2-1
size: few
D: .
V: TRBV24-1
CDR3: CATSDLVGTSDEQFF
DNA: TGTGCCACCAGTGATTTGGTAGGGACAAGCGATGAGCAGTTCTTC

J: TRBJ2-5
size: .
D: .
V: TRBV14
CDR3: CASSQEFGGRQETQYF
DNA: TGTGCCAGCAGCCAAGAATTCGGGGGCCGCCAAGAGACCCAGTACTTC

J: TRBJ2-2
size: .
D: .
V: TRBV11-2
CDR3: CASTLVNLMTGRSTGELFF
DNA: TGTGCCAGCACCCTCGTGAATTTGATGACAGGGAGGAGTACCGGGGAGCTGTTTTTT

J: TRBJ2-7
size: .
D: TRBD2
V: TRBV7-3
CDR3: CASSPLAGDSYEQYF
DNA: TGTGCCAGCAGCCCGCTGGCGGGGGACTCCTACGAGCAGTACTTC

J: TRBJ2-1
size: few
D: TRBD2
V: TRBV7-2
CDR3: CASSRSGGDYNEQFF
DNA: TGTGCCAGCAGCCGTAGCGGGGGAGACTACAATGAGCAGTTCTTC

J: TRBJ2-5
size: few
D: TRBD1
V: TRBV7-9
CDR3: CASSSQGAQEETQYF
DNA: TGTGCCAGCAGCTCACAGGGGGCGCAGGAAGAGACCCAGTACTTC

J: TRBJ2-1
size: few
D: .
V: TRBV4-2
CDR3: CASSHSGGAVGYDEQFF
DNA: TGTGCCAGCAGCCACTCCGGGGGAGCGGTAGGCTACGATGAGCAGTTCTTC

J: TRBJ1-1
size: many
D: .
V: TRBV18
CDR3: CASSRTQNTEAFF
DNA: TGTGCCAGCTCGCGGACCCAGAACACTGAAGCTTTCTTT